The 28 T cell receptor beta chains reported below all come from one sample, sequenced in a study of regulatory T cells in long-lasting Graves disease. Through Arm-PCR of CDR3 regions and iRepertoire HTBI primers, TCR beta libraries were built. TCRdb called the multiplex PCR reads again in MiXCR, with one record for every CDR3 protein. Here the sample spans 440,000 or so distinct CDR3 sequences, 14% to 15% being singletons. The time point here: newly diagnosed GD, antithyroid drugs for less than 3 months. The authors made the TCR library using RNA they extracted from PBMCs. These data also featured in a second study, about T cells in Graves' hyperthyroidism and ophthalmopathy.

Sequencing used peripheral blood mononuclear cells (PBMCs), obtained at new diagnosis, from a patient treated with antithyroid drugs. Receptor source: a woman in her twenties or thirties with Graves disease.

With respect to this clonotype: A clone one base away is much larger, so this may be a read error. The chain carries TRBV29-1 and TRBJ2-1; 7 nucleotides align to TRBD1. CDR1 and CDR2 from the germline V gene are SQVTM and ANQGSEA. The CDR3 loop spans 13 amino acids. With V trimmed by 3 bases and J by 10 bases, 9 bases remained unmatched. This chain's CDR3 is CSVENRGSDEQFF. The CDR3 region has the DNA TGCAGCGTTGAGAACAGGGGTAGTGACGAGCAGTTCTTC.

This chain connects TRBV2 to TRBJ1-1; 9 positions match TRBD1. The CDR3 sequence is 13 residues long. The junction had 4 bases not matched to a gene; V was cut back by 6 bases and J by 5 bases. Germline-derived CDR1 and CDR2 are SNHLY and FYNNEI. The CDR3 coding sequence is TGTGCCAGCAGGGGGACAGGGAGGACTGAAGCTTTCTTT. It encodes CASRGTGRTEAFF.

This clonotype was seen many times. The chain is built from TRBV12-3 or TRBV12-4 and TRBJ2-1; 13 bases fit TRBD2. The V and J ends lost 5 bases and 7 bases, in that order; junction bases with no gene match: 26. The CDR3 has 22 amino acids. CDR3 bases: TGTGCCAGCAGTCCCCCGAGTCCAGGGGTTAGGACTAGCGGGAGTGTATTAAATGAGCAGTTCTTC. This codes for CASSPPSPGVRTSGSVLNEQFF.

This clonotype was detected many times. This sequence joins TRBV2 and TRBJ2-1, with 8 nucleotides matching TRBD2. The CDR3 totals 14 residues. The J segment lost 6 bases and the V segment lost 8 bases, leaving 9 bases of the junction unmatched. Germline CDR1 and CDR2: SNHLY and FYNNEI. Here the CDR3 reads CASGKIGLANEQFF. The CDR3 region has the DNA TGTGCCAGCGGCAAAATAGGACTAGCCAATGAGCAGTTCTTC.

In this sample, this clonotype turned up a few times. The chain couples TRBV24-1 to TRBJ2-5, with 9 bases matching TRBD2. Germline V CDR1 and CDR2: KGHDR, SFDVKD. After removal of 9 bases from V and 5 bases from J, the junction contained 9 bases not matched to a gene. CDR3 length: 14 amino acids. CDR3 amino acids: CATSNSGREETQYF. Here the CDR3 DNA reads TGTGCCACCTCAAATAGCGGGAGAGAGGAGACCCAGTACTTC.

There are a few counts of this clonotype. This chain joins TRBV7-8 and TRBJ2-7; 11 nucleotides agree with TRBD2. The CDR3 has 19 amino acids. CDR1 is SGHVS and CDR2 is FQNEAQ in the germline V gene. V was clipped by 2 bases and J by 4 bases; unmatched bases: 16. This CDR3 is CASSLRASRPGTSGYEQYF. The CDR3 region has the DNA TGTGCCAGCAGCTTAAGGGCTAGCCGACCCGGGACTAGCGGTTACGAGCAGTACTTC.

The sample holds a few counts of this clonotype. The J gene is TRBJ2-3, the V gene TRBV6-2 or TRBV6-3; TRBD2 agrees at 8 bases. The V and J ends lost 7 bases and 0 bases, in that order; junction bases with no gene match: 6. The CDR3 spans 15 residues. Looked up from germline, CDR1 is MNHEY and CDR2 is SVGEGT. CDR3 bases: TGTGCCAGCACCCTGACTAGCGCGAGCACAGATACGCAGTATTTT. It translates to CASTLTSASTDTQYF.

This clonotype was found many times. The chain employs TRBV6-2 or TRBV6-3 and TRBJ1-2; D perhaps matches TRBD1 (6 bases). CDR3 length: 13 residues. CDR1 is MNHEY, CDR2 SVGEGT, per germline. V was pared by 8 bases and J by 7 bases, with 17 bases between. This CDR3 is CASAGPQGSGYTF. The DNA for the CDR3 is TGTGCCAGCGCAGGTCCACAGGGCTCTGGCTACACCTTC.

This clonotype was seen a few times. The chain combines TRBV7-3 with TRBJ2-7; no reliable D call. Trimming took off 3 bases at V and 1 base at J, with 7 bases between the two ends. This CDR3 contains 13 residues. Germline loops: CDR1 SGHTA, CDR2 FQGTGA. As DNA, the CDR3 is TGTGCCAGCAGCTTCGACGCTTCCTACGAGCAGTACTTC. This gives the protein CASSFDASYEQYF.

J is TRBJ2-7 and V is TRBV6-5; TRBD1 aligns across 11 bases. The CDR3 loop spans 15 amino acids. The germline CDR1 and CDR2 sequences are MNHEY and SVGAGI. The V gene end was trimmed by 2 bases and the J gene end by 3 bases; junction bases not matched to a gene: 3. CDR3 region: CASSYGGTGGYEQYF. DNA of the CDR3: TGTGCCAGCAGTTACGGAGGGACAGGGGGCTACGAGCAGTACTTC.

This clonotype was counted at least ten times. The genes are TRBV7-9 and TRBJ1-3, with unresolved D. Trimming cost V 5 bases and J 3 bases, with 5 bases left between them. The length of the CDR3 is 12 residues. CDR1 SEHNR and CDR2 FQNEAQ come from the germline V gene (reference sequence). CDR3 region: CASSNSGNTIYF. CDR3 DNA: TGTGCCAGCAGCAATAGTGGAAACACCATATATTTT. Combining the CDR3 with reference TRBV7-9 and TRBJ1-3 gives the whole variable domain DTGVSQNPRHKITKRGQNVTFRCDPISEHNRLYWYRQTLGQGPEFLTYFQNEAQLEKSRLLSDRFSAERPKGSFSTLEIQRTEQGDSAMYLCASSNSGNTIYFGEGSWLTVV.

This clonotype occurred many times. V is TRBV24-1 and J is TRBJ2-3; TRBD2 agrees at 10 bases. The CDR3 is made up of 19 amino acids. V shed 4 bases, J shed 4 bases, and the junction held 16 bases outside the gene matches. Germline CDR1 KGHDR, CDR2 SFDVKD. The CDR3 region is CATSESFGTSELLADTQYF. DNA for the CDR3: TGTGCCACCAGTGAATCCTTCGGGACTAGCGAGCTACTAGCAGATACGCAGTATTTT.

This clonotype was recorded a few times. CDR3 sequence (DNA): TGTGCCAGCTCACCATCGGGACAGTGGAGATTGGCTCGGGAGCAGTACTTC. It specifies CASSPSGQWRLAREQYF. The chain links TRBV18 to TRBJ2-7, with 7 nucleotides matching TRBD1. Per the germline V gene, CDR1 is KGHSH and CDR2 is LQKENI. V was pared by 2 bases and J by 7 bases, with 17 bases of the junction left unmatched. The length of the CDR3 is 17 residues.

The table lists this clonotype with many counts. This sequence joins TRBV6-6 and TRBJ2-5; the D gene is possibly TRBD2 (5 bases). The germline V and J ends were trimmed by 0 bases and 1 base, with 6 bases remaining between them. The CDR3 length is 14 residues. Germline lookup yields CDR1 MNHNY and CDR2 SVGAGI (reference sequence). CDR3 loop: CASSYSEAQETQYF. The CDR3 DNA follows: TGTGCCAGCAGTTACTCGGAGGCCCAAGAGACCCAGTACTTC.

This clonotype was recorded at least ten times. The gene calls are TRBV19 and TRBJ2-7; perhaps TRBD1 as D (6 bases). Trimming took off 5 bases at V and 1 base at J, with 12 bases between the two ends. The CDR3 has 14 residues. The V gene's germline CDR1 is LNHDA and CDR2 SQIVND (reference sequence). This CDR3 is CASSPDRISYEQYF. The CDR3 nucleotides are TGTGCCAGTAGTCCCGACAGGATTTCCTACGAGCAGTACTTC.

This clonotype was found a few times. The chain is built from TRBV9 and TRBJ1-2; perhaps TRBD1 as D (5 bases). CDR1 SGDLS and CDR2 YYNGEE come from the germline V gene. The CDR3 runs 18 residues. With 3 bases removed from V and 1 base from J, the gap between germline ends came to 22 bases. CDR3: CASSEPGGGTRFNYGYTF. CDR3 nucleotide sequence: TGTGCCAGCAGCGAGCCCGGCGGGGGGACCCGTTTTAACTATGGCTACACCTTC.

V and J are TRBV6-7 and TRBJ1-5; D is possibly TRBD1 (6 bases). TRBV6-7 is recorded as an ORF, its role being uncertain. Trimming took 6 bases from V and 4 from J, leaving 19 bases between them. The CDR3 runs to 16 residues. The CDR3 bases are TGTGCCAGCAGGGCCCCAACAGGGATAGGGAATCAGCCCCAGCATTTT. It encodes CASRAPTGIGNQPQHF.

Many counts were recorded for this clonotype. The rearrangement uses TRBV4-2 and TRBJ2-1; D is ambiguous. Germline V CDR1 and CDR2: LGHNA, YNFKEQ. This CDR3 region has 14 residues. V lost 0 bases and J lost 6, with 9 bases in between. The CDR3 nucleotides are TGTGCCAGCAGCCAAGAAATGGAAGTCAATGAGCAGTTCTTC. Amino acid sequence: CASSQEMEVNEQFF.

This clonotype occurred many times. This chain joins TRBV11-2 and TRBJ2-7, with 7 bases matching TRBD1. Trimming took 5 bases from V and 3 from J; bases not matched to a gene: 7. The germline gives CDR1 SGHAT, CDR2 FQNNGV. The CDR3 has 14 amino acids. The CDR3 spells CASSSWDRDYEQYF. In DNA, the CDR3 is TGTGCCAGCAGCAGTTGGGACAGAGACTACGAGCAGTACTTC.

This clonotype was recorded many times. The gene calls are TRBV3-1 and TRBJ1-1; D unclear. V was pared by 0 bases and J by 1 base, with 6 bases between. CDR1 is LGHDT, CDR2 YNNKEL, per germline (reference sequence). This CDR3 has 14 residues. The CDR3 bases are TGTGCCAGCAGCCAAGATGGAGCGAACACTGAAGCTTTCTTT. It is translated as CASSQDGANTEAFF.

This clonotype was seen ten or more times. The chain links TRBV6-2 or TRBV6-3 to TRBJ2-7, with a possible D match to TRBD1 (6 bases). This CDR3 comprises 14 residues. V was clipped by 5 bases and J by 2 bases, with 13 bases between them. Per the germline V gene, CDR1 is MNHEY and CDR2 is SVGEGT. CDR3 residues: CASSHTGTPYEQYF. Written as DNA, the CDR3 is TGTGCCAGCAGTCATACCGGGACACCCTACGAGCAGTACTTC.

This clonotype was recorded at least ten times. This rearrangement joins TRBV13 to TRBJ2-7; 7 bases are shared with TRBD2. From germline, CDR1 is PRHDT and CDR2 FYEKMQ (reference sequence). Losses at the gene ends were 5 bases for V and 2 bases for J; bases not matched to a gene: 15. The CDR3 contains 17 residues. The CDR3 bases are TGTGCCAGCAGCCCACCTATTCTAGGACTAGGTCCCTACGAGCAGTACTTC. Protein: CASSPPILGLGPYEQYF.

This clonotype came up many times. The CDR3 bases are TGTGCCAGCAACCATCGGACTAGCAATGAGCAGTTCTTC. It specifies CASNHRTSNEQFF. This rearrangement joins TRBV11-2 to TRBJ2-1; TRBD2 matches at 7 bases. In germline, CDR1 is SGHAT, CDR2 FQNNGV. This CDR3 has 13 amino acids. With V trimmed by 7 bases and J by 6 bases, 6 bases remained unmatched.

The chain recombines TRBV19 with TRBJ2-5; D may be TRBD2 (6 bases). Trimming cost V 3 bases and J 4 bases, with 12 bases left between them. The CDR3 is made up of 14 amino acids. Germline V gene lookup returns CDR1 LNHDA and CDR2 SQIVND (reference sequence). The CDR3 DNA reads TGTGCCAGTAGTATTAGCTGGGGAGGAGAGACCCAGTACTTC. Its protein is CASSISWGGETQYF.

This rearrangement joins TRBV10-3 to TRBJ1-4; D not certain. The V gene's germline CDR1 is ENHRY and CDR2 SYGVKD. The CDR3 extends over 14 amino acids. V lost 5 bases and J 0 bases, leaving 7 bases between the germline ends. The CDR3 reads CAISSIATNEKLFF. The CDR3 DNA is TGTGCCATCAGTAGTATCGCAACTAATGAAAAACTGTTTTTT.

Many counts were recorded for this clonotype. The chain joins TRBV29-1 to TRBJ2-7, with 8 bases matching TRBD2. Germline V gene lookup returns CDR1 SQVTM and CDR2 ANQGSEA. V lost 5 bases to trimming and J lost 1 base; unmatched junction nucleotides: 4. The CDR3 extends over 13 amino acids. The CDR3 reads CSVNREGSYEQYF. DNA for the CDR3: TGCAGCGTTAACCGGGAGGGGTCCTACGAGCAGTACTTC.

V is TRBV12-3 or TRBV12-4 and J is TRBJ2-3, with 12 bases fitting TRBD1. With 5 bases clipped from V and 5 bases from J, the junction kept 5 bases outside the gene matches. The CDR3 length is 15 residues. The CDR3 bases are TGTGCCAGCAGTGCGGGACAGGGGGCTTTAGATACGCAGTATTTT. Protein: CASSAGQGALDTQYF.

This clonotype occurred a few times. The V and J genes are TRBV20-1 and TRBJ1-1; 8 bases map to TRBD1. The CDR3 is 14 residues long. With 3 bases clipped from V and 2 bases from J, the junction kept 5 bases outside the gene matches. Germline V gene data show CDR1 as DFQATT and CDR2 as SNEGSKA (reference sequence). As DNA, the CDR3 is TGCAGTGCTAGTCAACAGGGGGGAAACACTGAAGCTTTCTTT. Translation: CSASQQGGNTEAFF.